This T cell receptor beta chain was retrieved from a study of shared clonotypes between healthy human individuals. Findings and limits, study-wide: Only blood was sampled, and tissue TCR repertoires likely differ from blood ones.

Details on this clone: Antigen unknown.

The V segment lost 7 bases and the J segment 4 bases; nucleotides outside the gene matches: 10. The CDR3 sequence is 16 residues long. Looked up from germline, CDR1 is ENHRY and CDR2 is SYGVKD. Input per replicate PCR of unsorted PBMC was roughly 290 ng DNA, corresponding to roughly 28,000 T cell genomes. Sequencing was performed with immunoSEQ multiplex PCR; in TCRdb, only in-frame clones are kept and a portion is missing. Of roughly 490,000 clones in the sample, 79% were seen once. V is TRBV10-3 and J is TRBJ2-5, with 12 bases aligning to TRBD2. What was sequenced was PBMCs. The clonotype was recovered from a woman aged 40 to 50 in good health. Some clones in this sample may be carry-over from other donors' samples. The CDR3: CAIMASGRDFGETQYF. The CDR3, as DNA: TGTGCCATCATGGCTAGCGGGAGGGATTTCGGAGAGACCCAGTACTTC.